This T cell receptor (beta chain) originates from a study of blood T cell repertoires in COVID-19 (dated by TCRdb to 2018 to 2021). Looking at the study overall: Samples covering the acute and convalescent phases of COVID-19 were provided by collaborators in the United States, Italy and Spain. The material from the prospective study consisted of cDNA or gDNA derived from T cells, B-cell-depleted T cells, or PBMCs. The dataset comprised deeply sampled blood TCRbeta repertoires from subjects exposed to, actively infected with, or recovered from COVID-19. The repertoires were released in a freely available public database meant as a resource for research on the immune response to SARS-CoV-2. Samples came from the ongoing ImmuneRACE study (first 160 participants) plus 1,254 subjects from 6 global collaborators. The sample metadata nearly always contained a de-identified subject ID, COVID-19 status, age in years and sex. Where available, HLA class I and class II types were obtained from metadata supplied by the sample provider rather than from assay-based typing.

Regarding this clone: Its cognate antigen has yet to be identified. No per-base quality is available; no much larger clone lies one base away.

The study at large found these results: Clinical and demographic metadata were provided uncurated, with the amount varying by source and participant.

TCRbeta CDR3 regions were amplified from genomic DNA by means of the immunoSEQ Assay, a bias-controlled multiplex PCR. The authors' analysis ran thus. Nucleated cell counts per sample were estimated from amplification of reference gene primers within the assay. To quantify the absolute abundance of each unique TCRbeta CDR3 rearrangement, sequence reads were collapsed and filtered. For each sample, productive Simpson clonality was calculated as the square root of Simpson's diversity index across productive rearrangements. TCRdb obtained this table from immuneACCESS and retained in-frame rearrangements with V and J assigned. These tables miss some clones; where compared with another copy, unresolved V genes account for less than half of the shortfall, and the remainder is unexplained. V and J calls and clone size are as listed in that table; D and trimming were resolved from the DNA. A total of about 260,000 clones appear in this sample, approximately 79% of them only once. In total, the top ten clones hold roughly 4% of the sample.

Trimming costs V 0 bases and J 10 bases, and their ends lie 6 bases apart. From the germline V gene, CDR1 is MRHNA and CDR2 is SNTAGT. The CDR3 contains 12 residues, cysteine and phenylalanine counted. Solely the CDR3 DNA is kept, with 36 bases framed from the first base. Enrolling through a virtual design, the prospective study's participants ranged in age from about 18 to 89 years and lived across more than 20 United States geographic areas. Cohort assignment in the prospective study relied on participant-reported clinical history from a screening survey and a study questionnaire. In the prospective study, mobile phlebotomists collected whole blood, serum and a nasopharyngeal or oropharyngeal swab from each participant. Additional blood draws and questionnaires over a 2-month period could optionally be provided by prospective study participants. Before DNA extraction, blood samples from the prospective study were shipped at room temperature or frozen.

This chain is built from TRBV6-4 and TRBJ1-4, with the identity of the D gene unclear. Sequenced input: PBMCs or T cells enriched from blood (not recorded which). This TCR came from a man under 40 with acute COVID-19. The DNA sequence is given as TGTGCCAGCAGTGACTCGCGGGGAAAACTGTTTTTT. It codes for CASSDSRGKLFF.